The present T cell receptor (beta chain) was sequenced within a study of OX40 agonist ivuxolimab in advanced cancers. Study overall: An agonistic anti-OX40 (CD134) antibody, ivuxolimab, was used to treat the patients.

General study results and limits: CD8+ T cells (on average) carried more expanded clones than CD4+ T cells. Antigen targets of the expanded peripheral T cells went undetermined. Doses of 0.1 to 3.0 mg/kg were accompanied by clonal expansion of CD4+ and CD8+ blood T cells by week 6.

Germline V lookup: CDR1 GTSNPN, CDR2 SVGIG (reference sequence). CDR3 length equals 13 residues. Between the trimmed V and J ends, which lost 1 base and 5 bases, there was a span of 9 bases. On this clone itself: The target antigen is unknown.

Only in-frame clones appear in the TCRdb table, and some are missing; sequencing was by immunoSEQ multiplex PCR. Of around 140,000 clones listed, more than 85% are singletons. The sequence derives from an adult with an advanced solid tumor such as melanoma, head and neck, liver or kidney cancer. This specimen was CD4+ or CD8+ T cells sorted from blood, taken in a trial of the OX40 agonist ivuxolimab. The rearrangement joins TRBV30 to TRBJ1-5, with D possibly matching TRBD1 (5 bases). The chain's CDR3 is CAWSGGGDQPQHF. CDR3 sequence (DNA): TGTGCCTGGAGTGGAGGAGGGGATCAGCCCCAGCATTTT. The full variable domain, its missing parts supplied by reference TRBV30 and TRBJ1-5, is SQTIHQWPATLVQPVGSPLSLECTVEGTSNPNLYWYRQAAGRGLQLLFYSVGIGQISSEVPQNLSASRPQDRQFILSSKKLLLSDSGFYLCAWSGGGDQPQHFGDGTRLSIL.